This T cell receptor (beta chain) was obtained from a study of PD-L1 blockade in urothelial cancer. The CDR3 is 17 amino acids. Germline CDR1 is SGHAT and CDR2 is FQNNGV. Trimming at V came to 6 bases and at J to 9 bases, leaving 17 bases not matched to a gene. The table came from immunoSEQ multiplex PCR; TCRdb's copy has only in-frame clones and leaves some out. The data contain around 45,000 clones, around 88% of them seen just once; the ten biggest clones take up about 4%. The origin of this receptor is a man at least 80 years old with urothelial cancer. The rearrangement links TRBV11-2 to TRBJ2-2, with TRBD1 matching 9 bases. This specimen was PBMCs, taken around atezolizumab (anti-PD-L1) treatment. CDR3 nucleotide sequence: TGTGCCAGCAGAGTCCCGGGACAGGGTTTCCACCGAAGGGAGCTGTTTTTT. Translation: CASRVPGQGFHRRELFF.